This T cell receptor (beta chain) came from a study of cytomegalovirus exposure and HLA in healthy donors. Study-wide points: Within the data, a cluster of highly shared sequence variants was likely a sequencing artifact.

Germline lookup yields CDR1 LNHNV and CDR2 YYDKDF (reference sequence). The CDR3 totals 19 residues. Trimming cost V 5 bases and J 4 bases, with 26 bases left between them. Researchers ran the PCR with 60 Vbeta and 13 Jbeta primers. Assay: immunoSEQ multiplex PCR; the TCRdb copy retains only in-frame clones and omits some. The data contain approximately 200,000 clones, about 79% of them seen just once; the ten biggest clones take up 0.098%. Concerning this clone itself: The antigen is unknown.

The sequence derives from a boy between 2 and 10 years old in good health and CMV-seronegative. Material: PBMCs. The V call is TRBV15, the J call TRBJ2-2, with D possibly matching TRBD2 (7 bases). The CDR3 protein is CATSPFRGALSLGTGELFF. CDR3 sequence (DNA): TGTGCCACCAGCCCATTCCGGGGGGCTCTAAGTCTAGGCACCGGGGAGCTGTTTTTT.